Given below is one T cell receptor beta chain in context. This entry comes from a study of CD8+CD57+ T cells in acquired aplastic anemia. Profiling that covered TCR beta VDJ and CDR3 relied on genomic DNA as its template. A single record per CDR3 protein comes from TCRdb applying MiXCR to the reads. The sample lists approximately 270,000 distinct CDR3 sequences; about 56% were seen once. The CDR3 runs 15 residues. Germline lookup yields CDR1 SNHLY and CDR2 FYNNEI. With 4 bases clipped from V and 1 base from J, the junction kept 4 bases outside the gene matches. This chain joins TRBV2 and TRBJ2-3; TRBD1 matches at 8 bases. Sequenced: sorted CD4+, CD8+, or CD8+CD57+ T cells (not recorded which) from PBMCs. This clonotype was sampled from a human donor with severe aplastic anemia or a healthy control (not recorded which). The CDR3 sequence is CASSGDRGRTDTQYF. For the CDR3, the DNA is TGTGCCAGCAGTGGAGACAGGGGACGCACAGATACGCAGTATTTT.